This T cell receptor (beta chain) was captured in a study of persistence of HIV-infected CD4 T cells. Study at large: Blood samples, up to 180 mL, came from multiple time points, except a couple of leukapheresis donors sampled once. Anti-CD3/anti-CD28 stimulation activated a higher proportion of cells than antigen stimulation, with lower memory fraction. Study-wide findings and caveats: Degenerate expanded CDR3beta sequences were enriched among CMV- and Gag-responding cells.

This clone is medium-sized (0.01 to 0.1%) within its sample. Antigen: not known. The immunoSEQ assay was version 4, run in survey mode. Using immunoSEQ multiplex PCR, the repertoire was profiled, and TCRdb retains in-frame clones only, with some absent. Of approximately 45,000 clones in the sample, 85% to 90% were seen once. Anti-CD3/anti-CD28 beads served as a nonspecific positive control stimulus. Sorting of responding CD4+ T cells relied on upregulated CD40 ligand together with CD69. Adults with HIV-1 started suppressive ART while chronically infected. This specimen consisted of CD4+ T cells sorted from PBMCs after roughly 18-hour stimulation, obtained from a patient who received antiretroviral therapy. The sequence came from an adult woman with HIV who was CMV-seropositive.

CDR3 amino acids: CASSTDGNQPQHF. In nucleotides, the CDR3 is TGTGCCAGCAGCACTGACGGGAATCAGCCCCAGCATTTT. The gene calls are TRBV2 and TRBJ1-5; D unresolved. The length of the CDR3 is 13 residues. V lost 6 bases to trimming and J lost 4 bases, with 10 bases between them. CDR1 and CDR2 (germline): SNHLY, FYNNEI. The variable domain in full, completed from reference TRBV2 and TRBJ1-5, reads EPEVTQTPSHQVTQMGQEVILRCVPISNHLYFYWYRQILGQKVEFLVSFYNNEISEKSEIFDDQFSVERPDGSNFTLKIRSTKLEDSAMYFCASSTDGNQPQHFGDGTRLSIL.